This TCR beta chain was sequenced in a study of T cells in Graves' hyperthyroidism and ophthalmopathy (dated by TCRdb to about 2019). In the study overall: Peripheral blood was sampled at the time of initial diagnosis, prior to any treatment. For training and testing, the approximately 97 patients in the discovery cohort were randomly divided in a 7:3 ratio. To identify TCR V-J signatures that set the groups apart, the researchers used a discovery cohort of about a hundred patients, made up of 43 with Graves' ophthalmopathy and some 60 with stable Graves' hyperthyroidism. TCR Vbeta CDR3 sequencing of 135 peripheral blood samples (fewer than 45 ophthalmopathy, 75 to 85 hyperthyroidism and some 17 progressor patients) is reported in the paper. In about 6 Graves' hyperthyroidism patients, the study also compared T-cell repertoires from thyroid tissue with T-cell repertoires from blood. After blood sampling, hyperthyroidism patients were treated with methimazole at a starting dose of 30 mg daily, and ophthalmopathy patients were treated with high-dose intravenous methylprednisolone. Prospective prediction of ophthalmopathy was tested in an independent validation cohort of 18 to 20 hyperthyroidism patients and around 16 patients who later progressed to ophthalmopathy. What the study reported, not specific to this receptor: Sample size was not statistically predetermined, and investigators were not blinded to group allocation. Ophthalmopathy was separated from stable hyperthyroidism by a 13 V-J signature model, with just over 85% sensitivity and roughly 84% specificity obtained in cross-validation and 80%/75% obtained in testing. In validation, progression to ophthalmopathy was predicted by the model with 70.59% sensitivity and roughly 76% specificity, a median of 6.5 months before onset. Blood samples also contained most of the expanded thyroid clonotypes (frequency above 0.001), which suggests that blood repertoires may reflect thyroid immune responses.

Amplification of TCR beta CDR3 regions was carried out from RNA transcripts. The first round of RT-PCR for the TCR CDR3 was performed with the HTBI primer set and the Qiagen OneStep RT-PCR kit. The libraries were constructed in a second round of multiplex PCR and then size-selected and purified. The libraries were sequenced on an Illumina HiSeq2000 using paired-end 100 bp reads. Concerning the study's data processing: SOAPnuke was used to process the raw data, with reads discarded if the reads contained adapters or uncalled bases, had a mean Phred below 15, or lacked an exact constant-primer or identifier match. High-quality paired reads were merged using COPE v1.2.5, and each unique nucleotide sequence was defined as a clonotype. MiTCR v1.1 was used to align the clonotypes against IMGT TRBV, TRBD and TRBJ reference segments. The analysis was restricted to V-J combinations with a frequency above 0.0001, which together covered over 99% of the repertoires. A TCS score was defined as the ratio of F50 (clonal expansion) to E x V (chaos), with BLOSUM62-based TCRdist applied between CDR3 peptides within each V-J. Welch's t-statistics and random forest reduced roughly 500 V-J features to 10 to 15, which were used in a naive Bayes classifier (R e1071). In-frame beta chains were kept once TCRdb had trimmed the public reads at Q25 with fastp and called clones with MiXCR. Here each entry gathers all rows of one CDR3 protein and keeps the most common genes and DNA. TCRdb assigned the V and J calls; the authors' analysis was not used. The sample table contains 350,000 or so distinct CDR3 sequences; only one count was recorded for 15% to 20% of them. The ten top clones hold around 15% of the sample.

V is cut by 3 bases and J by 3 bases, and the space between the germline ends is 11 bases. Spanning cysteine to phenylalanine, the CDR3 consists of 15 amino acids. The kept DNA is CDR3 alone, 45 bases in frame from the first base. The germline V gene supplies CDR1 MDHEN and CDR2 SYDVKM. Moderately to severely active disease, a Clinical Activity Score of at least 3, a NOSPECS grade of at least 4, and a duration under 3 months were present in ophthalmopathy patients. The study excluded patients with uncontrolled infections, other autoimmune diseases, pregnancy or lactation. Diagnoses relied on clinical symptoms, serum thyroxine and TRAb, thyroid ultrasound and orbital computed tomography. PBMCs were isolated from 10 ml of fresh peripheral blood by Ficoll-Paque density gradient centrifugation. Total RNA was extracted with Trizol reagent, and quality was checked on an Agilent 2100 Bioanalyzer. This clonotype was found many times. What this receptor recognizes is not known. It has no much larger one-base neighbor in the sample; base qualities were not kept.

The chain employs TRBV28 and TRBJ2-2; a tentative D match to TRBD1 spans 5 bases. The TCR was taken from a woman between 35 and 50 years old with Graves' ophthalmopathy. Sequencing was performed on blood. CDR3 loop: CASSFPGWDTGELFF. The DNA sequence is TGTGCCAGCAGTTTTCCAGGGTGGGACACCGGGGAGCTGTTTTTT.